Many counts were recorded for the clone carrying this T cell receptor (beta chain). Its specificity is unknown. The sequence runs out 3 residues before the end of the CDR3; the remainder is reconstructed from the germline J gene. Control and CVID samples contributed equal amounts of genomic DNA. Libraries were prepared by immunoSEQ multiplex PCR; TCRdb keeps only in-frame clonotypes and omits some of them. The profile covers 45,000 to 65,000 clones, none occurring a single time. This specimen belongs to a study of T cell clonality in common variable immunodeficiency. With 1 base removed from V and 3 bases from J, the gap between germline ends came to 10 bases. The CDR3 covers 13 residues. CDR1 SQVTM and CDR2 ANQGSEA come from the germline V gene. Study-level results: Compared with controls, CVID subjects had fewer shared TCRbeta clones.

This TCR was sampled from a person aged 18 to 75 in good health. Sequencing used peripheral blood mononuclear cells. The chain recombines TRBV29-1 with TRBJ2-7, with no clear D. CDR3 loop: CSVEASADYEQYF. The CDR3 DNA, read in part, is TGCAGCGTTGAAGCCAGCGCGGACTACGAG.